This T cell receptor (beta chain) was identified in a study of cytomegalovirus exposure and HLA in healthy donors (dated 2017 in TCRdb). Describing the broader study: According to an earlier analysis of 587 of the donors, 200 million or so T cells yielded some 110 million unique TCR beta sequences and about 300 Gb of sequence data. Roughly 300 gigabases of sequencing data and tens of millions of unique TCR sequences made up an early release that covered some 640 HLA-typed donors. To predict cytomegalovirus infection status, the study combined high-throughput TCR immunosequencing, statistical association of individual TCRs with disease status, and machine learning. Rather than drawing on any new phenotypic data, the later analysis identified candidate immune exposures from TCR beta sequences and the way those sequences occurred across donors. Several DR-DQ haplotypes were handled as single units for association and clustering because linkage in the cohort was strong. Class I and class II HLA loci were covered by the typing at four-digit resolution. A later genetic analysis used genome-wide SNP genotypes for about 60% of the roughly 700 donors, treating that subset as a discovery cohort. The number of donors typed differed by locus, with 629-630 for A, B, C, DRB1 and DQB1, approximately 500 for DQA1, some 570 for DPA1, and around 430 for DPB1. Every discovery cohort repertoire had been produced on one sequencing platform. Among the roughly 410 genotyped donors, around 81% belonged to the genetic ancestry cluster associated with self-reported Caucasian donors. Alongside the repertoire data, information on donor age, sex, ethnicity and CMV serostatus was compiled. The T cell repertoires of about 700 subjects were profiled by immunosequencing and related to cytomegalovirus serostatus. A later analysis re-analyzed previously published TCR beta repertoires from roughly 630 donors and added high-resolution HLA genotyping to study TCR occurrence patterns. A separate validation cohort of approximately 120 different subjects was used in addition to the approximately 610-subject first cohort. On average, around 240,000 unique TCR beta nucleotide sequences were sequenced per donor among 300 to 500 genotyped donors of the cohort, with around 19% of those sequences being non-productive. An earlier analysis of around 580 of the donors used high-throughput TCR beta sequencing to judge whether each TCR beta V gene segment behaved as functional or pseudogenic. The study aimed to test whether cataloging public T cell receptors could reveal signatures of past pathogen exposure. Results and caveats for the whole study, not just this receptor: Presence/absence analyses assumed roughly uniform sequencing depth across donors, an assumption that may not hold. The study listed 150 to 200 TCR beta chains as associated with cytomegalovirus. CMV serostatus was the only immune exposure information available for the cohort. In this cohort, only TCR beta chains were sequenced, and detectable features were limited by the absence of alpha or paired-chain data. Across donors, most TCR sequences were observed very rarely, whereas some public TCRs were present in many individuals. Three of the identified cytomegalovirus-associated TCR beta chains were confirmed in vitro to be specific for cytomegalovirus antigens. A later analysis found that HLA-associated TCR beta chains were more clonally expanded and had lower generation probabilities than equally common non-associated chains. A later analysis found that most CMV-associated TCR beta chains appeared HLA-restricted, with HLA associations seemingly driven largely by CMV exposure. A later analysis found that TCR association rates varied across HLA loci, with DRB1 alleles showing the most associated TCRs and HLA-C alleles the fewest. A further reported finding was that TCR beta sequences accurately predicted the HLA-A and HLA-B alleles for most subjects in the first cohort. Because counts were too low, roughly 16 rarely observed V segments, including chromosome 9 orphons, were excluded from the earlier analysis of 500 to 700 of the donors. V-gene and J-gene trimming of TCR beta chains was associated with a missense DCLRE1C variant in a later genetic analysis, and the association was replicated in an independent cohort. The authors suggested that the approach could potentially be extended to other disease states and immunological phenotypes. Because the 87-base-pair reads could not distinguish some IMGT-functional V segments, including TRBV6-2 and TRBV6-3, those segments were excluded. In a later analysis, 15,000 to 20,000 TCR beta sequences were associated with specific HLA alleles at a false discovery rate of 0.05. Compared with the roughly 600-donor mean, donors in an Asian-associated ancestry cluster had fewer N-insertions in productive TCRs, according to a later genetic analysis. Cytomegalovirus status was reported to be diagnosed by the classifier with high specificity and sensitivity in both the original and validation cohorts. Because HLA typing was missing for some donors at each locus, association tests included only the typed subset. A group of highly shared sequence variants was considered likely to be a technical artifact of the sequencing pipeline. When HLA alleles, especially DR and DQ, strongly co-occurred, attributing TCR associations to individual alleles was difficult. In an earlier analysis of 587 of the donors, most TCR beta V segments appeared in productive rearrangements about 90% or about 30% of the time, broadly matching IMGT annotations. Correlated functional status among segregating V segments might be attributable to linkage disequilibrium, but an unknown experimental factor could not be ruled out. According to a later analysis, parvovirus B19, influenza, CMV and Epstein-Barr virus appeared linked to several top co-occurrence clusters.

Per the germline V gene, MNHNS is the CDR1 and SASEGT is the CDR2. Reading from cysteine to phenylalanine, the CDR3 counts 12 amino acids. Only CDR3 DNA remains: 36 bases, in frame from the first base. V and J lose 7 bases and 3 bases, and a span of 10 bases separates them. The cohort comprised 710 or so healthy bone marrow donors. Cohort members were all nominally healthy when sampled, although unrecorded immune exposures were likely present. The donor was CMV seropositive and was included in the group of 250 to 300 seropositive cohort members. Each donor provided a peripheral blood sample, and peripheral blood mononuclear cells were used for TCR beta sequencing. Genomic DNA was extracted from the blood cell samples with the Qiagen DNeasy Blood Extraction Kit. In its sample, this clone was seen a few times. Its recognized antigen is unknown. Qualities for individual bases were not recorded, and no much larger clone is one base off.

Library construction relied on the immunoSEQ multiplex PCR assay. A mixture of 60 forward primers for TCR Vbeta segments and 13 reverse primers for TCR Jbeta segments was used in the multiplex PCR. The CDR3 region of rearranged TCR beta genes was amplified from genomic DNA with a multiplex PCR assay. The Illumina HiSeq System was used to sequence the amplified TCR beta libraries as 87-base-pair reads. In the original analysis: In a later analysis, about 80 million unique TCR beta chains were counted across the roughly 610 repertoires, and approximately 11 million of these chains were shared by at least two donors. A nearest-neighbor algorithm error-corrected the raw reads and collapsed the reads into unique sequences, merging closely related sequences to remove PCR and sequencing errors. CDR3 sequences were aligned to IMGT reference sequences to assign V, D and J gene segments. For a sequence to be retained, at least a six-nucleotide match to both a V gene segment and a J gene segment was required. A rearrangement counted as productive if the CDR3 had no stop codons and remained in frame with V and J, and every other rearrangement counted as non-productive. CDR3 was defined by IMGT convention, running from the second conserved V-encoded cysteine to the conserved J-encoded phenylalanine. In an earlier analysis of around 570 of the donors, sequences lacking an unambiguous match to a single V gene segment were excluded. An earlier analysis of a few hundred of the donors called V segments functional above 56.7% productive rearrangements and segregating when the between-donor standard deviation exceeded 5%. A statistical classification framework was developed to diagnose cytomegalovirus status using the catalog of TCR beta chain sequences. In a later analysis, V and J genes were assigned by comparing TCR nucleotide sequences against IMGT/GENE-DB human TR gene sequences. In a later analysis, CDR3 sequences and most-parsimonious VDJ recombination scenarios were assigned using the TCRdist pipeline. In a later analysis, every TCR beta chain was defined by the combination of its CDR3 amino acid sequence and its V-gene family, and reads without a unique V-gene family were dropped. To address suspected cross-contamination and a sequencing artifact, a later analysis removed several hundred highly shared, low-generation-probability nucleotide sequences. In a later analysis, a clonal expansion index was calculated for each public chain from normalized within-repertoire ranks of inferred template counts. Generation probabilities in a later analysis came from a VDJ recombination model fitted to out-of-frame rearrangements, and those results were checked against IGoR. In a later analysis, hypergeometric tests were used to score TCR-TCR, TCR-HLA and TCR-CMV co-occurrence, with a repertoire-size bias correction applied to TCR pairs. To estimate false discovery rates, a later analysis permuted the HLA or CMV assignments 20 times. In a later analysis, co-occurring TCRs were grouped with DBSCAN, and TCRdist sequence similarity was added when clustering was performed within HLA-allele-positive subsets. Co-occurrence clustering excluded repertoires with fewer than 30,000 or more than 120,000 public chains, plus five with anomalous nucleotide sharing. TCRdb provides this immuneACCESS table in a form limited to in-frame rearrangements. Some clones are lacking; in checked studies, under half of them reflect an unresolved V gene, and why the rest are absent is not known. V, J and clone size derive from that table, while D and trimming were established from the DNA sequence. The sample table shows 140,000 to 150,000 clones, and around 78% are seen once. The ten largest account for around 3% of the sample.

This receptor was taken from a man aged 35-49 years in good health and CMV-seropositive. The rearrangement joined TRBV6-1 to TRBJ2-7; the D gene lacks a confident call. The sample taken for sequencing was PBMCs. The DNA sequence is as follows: TGTGCCAGCAAGAGGCAGAACTACGAGCAGTACTTC. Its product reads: CASKRQNYEQYF.